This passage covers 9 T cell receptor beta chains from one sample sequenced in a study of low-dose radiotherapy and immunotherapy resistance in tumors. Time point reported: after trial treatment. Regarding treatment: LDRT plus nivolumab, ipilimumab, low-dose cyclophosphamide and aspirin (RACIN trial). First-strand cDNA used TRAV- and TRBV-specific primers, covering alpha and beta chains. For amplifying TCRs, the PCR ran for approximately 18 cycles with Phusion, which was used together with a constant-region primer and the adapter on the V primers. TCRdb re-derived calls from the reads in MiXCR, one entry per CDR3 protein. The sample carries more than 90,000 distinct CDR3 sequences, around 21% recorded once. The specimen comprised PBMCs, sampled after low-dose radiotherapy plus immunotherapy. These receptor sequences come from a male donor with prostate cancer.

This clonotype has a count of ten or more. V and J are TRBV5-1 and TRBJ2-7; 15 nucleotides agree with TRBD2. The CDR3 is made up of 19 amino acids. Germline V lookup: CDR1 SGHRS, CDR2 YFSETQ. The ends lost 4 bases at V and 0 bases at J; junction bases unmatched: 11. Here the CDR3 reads CASSRTPGLAGGHSYEQYF. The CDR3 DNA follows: TGCGCCAGCAGCAGGACCCCGGGACTAGCGGGGGGCCACTCCTACGAGCAGTACTTC.

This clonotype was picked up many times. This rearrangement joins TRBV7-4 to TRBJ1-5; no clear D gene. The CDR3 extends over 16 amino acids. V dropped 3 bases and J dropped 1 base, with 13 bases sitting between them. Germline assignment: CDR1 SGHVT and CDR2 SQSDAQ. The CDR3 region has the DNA TGTGCCAGCAGCTTTATAGGTCCCTTGAGCAATCAGCCCCAGCATTTT. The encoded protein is CASSFIGPLSNQPQHF. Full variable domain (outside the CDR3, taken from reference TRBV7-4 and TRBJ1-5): GAGVSQSPRYKVAKRGRDVALRCDSISGHVTLYWYRQTLGQGSEVLTYSQSDAQRDKSGRPSGRFSAERPERSVSTLKIQRTEQGDSAVYLCASSFIGPLSNQPQHFGDGTRLSIL.

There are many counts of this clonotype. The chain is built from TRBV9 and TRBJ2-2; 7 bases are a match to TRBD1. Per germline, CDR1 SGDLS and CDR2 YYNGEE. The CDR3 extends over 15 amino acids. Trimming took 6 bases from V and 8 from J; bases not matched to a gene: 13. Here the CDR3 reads CASTRTGRSGGELFF. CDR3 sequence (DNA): TGTGCCAGCACCAGGACAGGAAGGAGTGGGGGGGAGCTGTTTTTT.

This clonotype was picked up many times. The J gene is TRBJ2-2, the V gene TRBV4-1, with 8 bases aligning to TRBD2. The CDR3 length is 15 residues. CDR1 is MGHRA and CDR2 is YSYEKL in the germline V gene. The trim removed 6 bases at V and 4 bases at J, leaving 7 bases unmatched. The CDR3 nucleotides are TGCGCCAGCAGTCGACCAGCGGGGGCCACCGGGGAGCTGTTTTTT. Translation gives CASSRPAGATGELFF.

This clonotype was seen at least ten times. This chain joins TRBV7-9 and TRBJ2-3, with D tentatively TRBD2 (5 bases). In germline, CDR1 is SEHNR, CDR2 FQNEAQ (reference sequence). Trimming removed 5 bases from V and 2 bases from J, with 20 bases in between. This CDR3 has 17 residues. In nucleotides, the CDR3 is TGTGCCAGCAGCCCCACCGAAGCGGTACGAAACACAGATACGCAGTATTTT. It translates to CASSPTEAVRNTDTQYF.

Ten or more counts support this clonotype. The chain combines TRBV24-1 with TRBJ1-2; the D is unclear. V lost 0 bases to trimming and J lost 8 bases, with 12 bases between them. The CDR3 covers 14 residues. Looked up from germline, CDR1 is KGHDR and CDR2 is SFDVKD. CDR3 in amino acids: CATSDLPRERGYTF. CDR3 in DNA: TGTGCCACCAGTGATTTGCCCCGGGAACGAGGCTACACCTTC.

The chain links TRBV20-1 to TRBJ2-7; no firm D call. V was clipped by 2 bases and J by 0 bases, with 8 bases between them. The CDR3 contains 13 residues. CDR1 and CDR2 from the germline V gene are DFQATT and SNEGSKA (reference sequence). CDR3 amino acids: CSARPANSYEQYF. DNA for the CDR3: TGCAGTGCTAGACCCGCCAACTCCTACGAGCAGTACTTC.

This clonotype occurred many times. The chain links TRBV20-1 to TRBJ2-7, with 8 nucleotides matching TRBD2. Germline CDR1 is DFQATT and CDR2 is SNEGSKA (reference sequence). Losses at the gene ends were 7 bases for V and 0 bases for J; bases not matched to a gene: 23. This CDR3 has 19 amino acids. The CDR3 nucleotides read TGCAGTGGCGTCATTGGGGCGGGGGGTCGGGGTTCAGGCTCCTACGAGCAGTACTTC. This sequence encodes CSGVIGAGGRGSGSYEQYF.

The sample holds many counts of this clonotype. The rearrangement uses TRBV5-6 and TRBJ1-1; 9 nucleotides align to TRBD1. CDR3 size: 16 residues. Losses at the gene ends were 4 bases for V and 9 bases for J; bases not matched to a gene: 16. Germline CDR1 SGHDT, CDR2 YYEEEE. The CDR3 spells CASSGQNRGRGSQAFF. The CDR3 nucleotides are TGTGCCAGCAGCGGACAAAACAGGGGGCGCGGGTCTCAAGCTTTCTTT. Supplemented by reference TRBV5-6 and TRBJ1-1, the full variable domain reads DAGVTQSPTHLIKTRGQQVTLRCSPKSGHDTVSWYQQALGQGPQFIFQYYEEEERQRGNFPDRFSGHQFPNYSSELNVNALLLGDSALYLCASSGQNRGRGSQAFFGQGTRLTVV.